This T cell receptor beta chain was profiled in a study of CD8+ T cells in alopecia areata (dated by TCRdb to 2016 to 2018). Context from the whole study: The treated patients took part in an open-label pilot trial in which moderate-to-severe alopecia areata was treated with oral tofacitinib at 5 to 10 mg twice daily. Tofacitinib was given for 6 to 18 months, followed by 6 months of follow-up off drug to assess delayed response and recurrence. In treated patients, disease severity was measured using the SALT score, which gives the percentage of scalp surface area affected. In both human patients and the C3H/HeJ mouse model, the study applied high-throughput TCRbeta sequencing to look at T cell clonal expansion in alopecia areata. Human TCRbeta sequencing covered scalp tissue and sorted CD4+ and CD8+ peripheral blood T cells from patchy and totalis/universalis alopecia areata patients and healthy controls. Biopsies were taken from tofacitinib-treated patients at baseline and again at 4 and 24 weeks into treatment, and several of those patients also had a later scalp biopsy. Clonality in the scalp was compared among normal scalp (n=4), patchy alopecia areata scalp (n=8), and alopecia totalis/universalis scalp (n=8). RNA was extracted with the PAXgene miRNA kit for fixed scalp, the miRNeasy kit for PBMCs, and the RNeasy kit for mouse skin. Amplification of TCRbeta CDR3 regions was done by immunoSEQ multiplex PCR using 35 Vbeta forward primers and 13 Jbeta reverse primers.

What this sample's treatment or condition label stands for: oral pan-JAK inhibitor, 5-10 mg twice daily. Lesional scalp punch biopsies and peripheral blood were collected from alopecia areata patients. After PBMCs were isolated by density centrifugation and stained for CD3, CD4 and CD8, a FACSAria was used to sort CD4+ and CD8+ T cells. Library method: the immunoSEQ multiplex PCR assay. For TCR sequencing, RNA was extracted from every sample and reverse transcribed into cDNA to serve as template. First-strand cDNA was synthesized with SuperScript III using a 2:1 mix of oligo-dT and random hexamers. Amplification bias was assessed with a synthetic immune receptor repertoire, and residual bias was removed computationally. The original methods were these. Raw reads were preprocessed to remove errors, and CDR3 was defined by IMGT conventions from the conserved cysteine to phenylalanine. Clonality was calculated as 1 minus Shannon entropy normalized by log2 of the number of productive unique TCRs. CD4 or CD8 identity of scalp clones was inferred by cross-referencing scalp TCRbeta sequences with sorted blood CD4 and CD8 repertoires. The table was pulled from immuneACCESS by TCRdb, which kept in-frame rearrangements only. Such tables lose some clones; where checked, under half of the loss comes from unresolved V genes, and the rest has no known cause. V, J and clone size were drawn from that table, and D and trimming were deduced from the DNA. This sample comprises approximately 220,000 clones, under 40% of them detected only once. 0.48% of the sample is taken by the ten largest.

The junction carries 11 bases between V and J, which are trimmed by 3 bases and 2 bases respectively. The CDR3, cysteine through phenylalanine, is 16 amino acids long. Of all the DNA, just the CDR3 is kept, 48 bases in frame from base 1. The germline V gene specifies SGHDN as CDR1 and FVKESK as CDR2. This clone has more than one count but fewer than ten. The antigen it binds to is not known. No qualities accompany the bases; no much larger clone lies one base away. The full study reports these points: Unlike mouse skin, which is dominated by gammadelta T cells, normal human skin has resident alphabeta T cells that are also sequenced, and this complicates analysis of the scalp TCR repertoire. Scalp clonality and the number of expanded CD8+ clones among the top 100 scalp clones were significantly decreased by tofacitinib. Shared TCR sequences between patients were less evident than in mice, which may be partly attributable to HLA diversity in the patient population. Compared with normal scalp, lesional scalp, particularly in alopecia totalis/universalis, had higher clonality and more expanded CD8+ clones, which suggests antigenic drive. During tofacitinib treatment, many expanded lesional clones remained in scalp and blood, and this persistence may partly explain relapse after treatment is stopped. Because the treated cohort was small and had just a single nonresponder, larger studies are needed to establish links between baseline CD8+ expansion and response.

The V and J segments used are TRBV14 and TRBJ2-6; no D segment can be confidently identified. This material consisted of CD4+ T cells sorted from blood, taken between weeks 30 and 35, from a patient treated with tofacitinib. This sequence was found in a human donor with alopecia areata. This receptor carries the CDR3 CASSQGRTTGANVLTF. The DNA reads as follows: TGTGCCAGCAGCCAGGGCAGGACCACTGGGGCCAACGTCCTGACTTTC.